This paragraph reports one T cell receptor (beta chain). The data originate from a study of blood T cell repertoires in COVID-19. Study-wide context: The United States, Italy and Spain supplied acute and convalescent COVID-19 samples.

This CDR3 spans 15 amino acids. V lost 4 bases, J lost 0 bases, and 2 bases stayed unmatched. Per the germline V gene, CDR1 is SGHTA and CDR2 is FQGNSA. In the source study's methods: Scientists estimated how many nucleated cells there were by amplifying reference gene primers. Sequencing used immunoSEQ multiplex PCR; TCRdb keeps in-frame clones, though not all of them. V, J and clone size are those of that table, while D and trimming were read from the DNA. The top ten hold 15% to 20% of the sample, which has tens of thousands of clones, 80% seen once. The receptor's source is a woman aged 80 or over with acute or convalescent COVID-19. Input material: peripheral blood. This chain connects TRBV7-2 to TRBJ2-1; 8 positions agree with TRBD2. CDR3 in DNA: TGTGCCAGCAGCTCCGGGACTAGCTCCTACAATGAGCAGTTCTTC. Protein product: CASSSGTSSYNEQFF.